The following is a T cell receptor beta chain sequence with its context. This clone was seen more than once but under ten times. There is no known antigen for this receptor. Base qualities were left out, and no much larger clone turns up one base away. The Quick-DNA Microprep Kit was used to extract genomic DNA from the sorted cells. TCRbeta DNA was amplified with the immunoSEQ hsTCRbeta kit following the manufacturer's protocol. TCRbeta libraries were sequenced on an Illumina MiSeq instrument. The original methods were these. Removing out-of-frame sequences left some 2,200,000 distinct TCRbeta sequences, an average of about 70,000 per individual. Two values were used to score each individual: the count of about 150 previously reported CMV-associated TCRbeta sequences and the total count of productive distinct TCRbeta sequences. A beta-binomial model was reimplemented in Python, and random forests from scikit-learn, run with default parameters, were trained on data from the US cohort. Classifier performance on the Belgian cohort was summarized as median AUC with percentile confidence intervals calculated over 10,000 bootstrap iterations. Held by TCRdb, this immuneACCESS table contains in-frame sequences only and omits some clones. Under half of the omission traces to an unresolved V gene where checked; the cause of the rest is unknown. Clone size and the V and J calls come from that table; the DNA yielded D and trimming. In all, the sample holds around 49,000 clones, and around 82% of those were seen once. The biggest ten clones account for about 0.64% of the sample.

A FACSAria II was used to sort memory CD4+ T cells, defined as single viable CD3+CD4+CD8-CD45RO+ cells. CMV serostatus was assessed using a Roche Elecsys assay, by which serum IgG against CMV pp150, pp28, p38 and p52 was detected. After the samples were thawed, total CD4+ T cells were enriched through positive selection using CD4 magnetic microbeads. The samples came from a separate study whose specific focus was interrogating the CD4+ T cell memory repertoire. Peripheral blood mononuclear cells were isolated and cryopreserved according to standard operating procedures, and serum was stored at -80 degrees C. Staining used CD3-PerCP (BW264/56), CD4-APC (RPA-T4), CD45RO-PE (UCHT1) and CD8-Pacific Orange (3B5) antibodies, with Sytox blue excluding non-viable cells. This record comes from a study of memory CD4+ T cells and cytomegalovirus serostatus (dated by TCRdb to the late 2010s). Study-wide context: The cohort included roughly 33 healthy adults from Belgium, of whom 9 were CMV seropositive and 24 were CMV seronegative. The study sequenced CD4+ memory TCRbeta repertoires of a Belgian cohort with known cytomegalovirus serostatus to replicate a published TCR-based CMV serostatus classifier.

What the research found in general, with its limitations: Among the 160 or so previously reported CMV-associated TCRbeta sequences, 67 showed up in the CD4+ memory repertoires, with each one found in between one and five individuals. For predicting CMV serostatus, the median bootstrapped AUC was 0.95 using the original framework and less than 0.93 using a US-trained random forest. Only CD4+CD45RO+ memory cells were sequenced, in contrast to the original study, which included naive and memory CD4+ and CD8+ populations. The results were interpreted as suggesting that the CMV-associated TCR signature is mostly present in the CD4+ memory repertoire. A median bootstrapped AUC of about 0.95 with a 95% CI of 0.76-1.00 was achieved on the Belgian cohort by the original-framework classifier.

Per the germline V gene, SGHRS is the CDR1 and YFSETQ is the CDR2. Here V drops 4 bases and J drops 2 bases, and the junction holds 9 bases not matched to any gene. From the cysteine up to the phenylalanine, the CDR3 has a length of 15 residues. Only the CDR3 DNA stays, 45 bases, in frame from base 1. This sequence was found in an adult in good health and CMV-seronegative. The rearrangement combines TRBV5-1 with TRBJ2-7; 7 central nucleotides agree with TRBD2. The sequencing sample was made of memory CD4+ T cells from blood. The CDR3 region has the sequence CASSDLPGTTYEQYF. The DNA sequence is given as TGCGCCAGCAGCGATCTGCCAGGGACTACCTACGAGCAGTACTTC.